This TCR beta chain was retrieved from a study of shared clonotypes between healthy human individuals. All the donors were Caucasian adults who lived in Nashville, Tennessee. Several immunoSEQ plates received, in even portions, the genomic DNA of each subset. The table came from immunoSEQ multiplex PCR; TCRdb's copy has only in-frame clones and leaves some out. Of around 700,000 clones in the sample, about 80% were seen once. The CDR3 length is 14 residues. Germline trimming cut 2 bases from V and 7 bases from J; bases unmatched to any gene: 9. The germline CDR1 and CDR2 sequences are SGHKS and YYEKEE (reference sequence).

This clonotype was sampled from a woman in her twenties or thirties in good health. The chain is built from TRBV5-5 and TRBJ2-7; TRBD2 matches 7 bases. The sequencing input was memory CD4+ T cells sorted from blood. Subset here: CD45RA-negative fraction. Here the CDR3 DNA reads TGTGCCAGCAGCTTAAGCGGGATGCGTGGGGAGCAGTACTTC. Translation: CASSLSGMRGEQYF.